This TCR beta chain comes out of a study of beta chain features in type 1 diabetes. Study-level points and caveats: Cells with high TCR expression could be over-represented when cDNA is sequenced. All four CD4+ subsets from Type 1 diabetes patients carried moderately but significantly shorter TCRB CDR3s. VDJ junctions in type 1 diabetes patients carried more deletions and fewer insertions.

What was sequenced were expressed TCRB transcripts, since all of the isolated RNA had been reverse transcribed. An average of roughly 910,000 reads was obtained from stem cell-like memory T cell samples. Sequenced by immunoSEQ multiplex PCR; TCRdb stores in-frame clones only, minus some. The repertoire holds about 22,000 clones, with about 57% as singletons. Sorting based on CD45RO/CCR7/CD25/CD127/CD95/CD27 separated CD4+ naive, central memory, regulatory and stem cell-like memory cells. A remark on this clone: What it binds is unknown.

CDR3 size: 16 residues. Germline values: CDR1 MNHNS, CDR2 SASEGT. With 0 bases removed from V and 2 bases from J, the gap between germline ends came to 11 bases. This receptor was obtained from a man aged 18 to 30 with type 1 diabetes. The chain employs TRBV6-1 and TRBJ1-5, with D possibly being TRBD1 (5 bases). Sequencing was done on a sample of stem cell memory CD4+ T cells from blood. DNA for the CDR3: TGTGCCAGCAGTGAAGCGCTGGGGACTGGCAATCAGCCCCAGCATTTT. It codes for CASSEALGTGNQPQHF.